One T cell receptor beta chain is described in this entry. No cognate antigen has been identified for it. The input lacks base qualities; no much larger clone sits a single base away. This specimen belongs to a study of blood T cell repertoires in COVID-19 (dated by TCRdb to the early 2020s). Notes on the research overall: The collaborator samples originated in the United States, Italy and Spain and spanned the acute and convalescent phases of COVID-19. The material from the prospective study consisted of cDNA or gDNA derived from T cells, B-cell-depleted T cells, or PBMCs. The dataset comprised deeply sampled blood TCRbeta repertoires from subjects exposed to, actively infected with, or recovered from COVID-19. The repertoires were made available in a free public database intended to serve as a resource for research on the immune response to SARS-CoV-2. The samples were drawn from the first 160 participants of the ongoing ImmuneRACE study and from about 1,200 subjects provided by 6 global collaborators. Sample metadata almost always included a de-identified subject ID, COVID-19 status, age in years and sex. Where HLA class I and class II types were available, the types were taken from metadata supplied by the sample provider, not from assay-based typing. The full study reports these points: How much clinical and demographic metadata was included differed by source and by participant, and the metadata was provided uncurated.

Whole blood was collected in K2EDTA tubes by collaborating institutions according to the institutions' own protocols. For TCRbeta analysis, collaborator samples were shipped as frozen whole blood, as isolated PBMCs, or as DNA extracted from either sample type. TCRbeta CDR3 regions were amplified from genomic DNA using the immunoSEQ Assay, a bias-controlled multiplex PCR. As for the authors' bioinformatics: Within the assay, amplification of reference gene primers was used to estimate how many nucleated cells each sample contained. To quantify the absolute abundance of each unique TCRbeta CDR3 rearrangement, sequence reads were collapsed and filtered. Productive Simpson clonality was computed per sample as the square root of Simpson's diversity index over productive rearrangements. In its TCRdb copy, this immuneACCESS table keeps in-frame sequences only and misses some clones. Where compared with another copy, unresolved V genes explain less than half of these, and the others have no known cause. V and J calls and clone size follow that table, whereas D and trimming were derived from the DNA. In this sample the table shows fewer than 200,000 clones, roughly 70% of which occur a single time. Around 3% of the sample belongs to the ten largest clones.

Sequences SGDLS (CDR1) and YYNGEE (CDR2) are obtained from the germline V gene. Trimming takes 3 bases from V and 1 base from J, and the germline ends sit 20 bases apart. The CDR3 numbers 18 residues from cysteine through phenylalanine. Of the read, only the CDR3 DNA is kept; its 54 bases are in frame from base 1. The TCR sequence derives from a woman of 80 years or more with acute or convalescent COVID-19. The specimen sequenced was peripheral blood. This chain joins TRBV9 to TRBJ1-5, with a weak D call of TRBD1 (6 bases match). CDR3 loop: CASSESPGGRASNQPQHF. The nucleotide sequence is TGTGCCAGCAGCGAGAGCCCCGGGGGGCGCGCGAGCAATCAGCCCCAGCATTTT.